Listed here are 16 T cell receptor beta chains from one sample, sequenced in a study of T cell responses to AZD1222 COVID-19 vaccine. TCRdb keeps only in-frame clones here, not all; method: immunoSEQ multiplex PCR. This table has 110,000 to 150,000 clones, over 75% appearing once. Sequenced material: peripheral blood, taken on day 0 of AZD1222 vaccination. Receptors originate from an adult in good health.

V usage is TRBV27 and J usage is TRBJ2-3; D possibly corresponds to TRBD1 (5 bases). Trimming pared 2 bases from V and 2 bases from J, leaving 8 bases between. This CDR3 spans 14 amino acids. Germline assignment: CDR1 MNHEY and CDR2 SMNVEV (reference sequence). CDR3 nucleotides: TGTGCCAGCAGTTTAACCAGGGTCACAGATACGCAGTATTTT. Translating it yields CASSLTRVTDTQYF.

The chain links TRBV6-5 to TRBJ2-7; TRBD1 agrees at 9 bases. Germline assignment: CDR1 MNHEY and CDR2 SVGAGI. CDR3 length: 14 residues. V lost 8 bases and J lost 7; bases outside the gene matches: 12. The DNA for the CDR3 is TGTGCCAGCGTGGGGGGACAGGGAGGTGGAGAGCAGTACTTC. It is translated as CASVGGQGGGEQYF.

The CDR3 protein is CASSYSETTTDTQYF. The CDR3 DNA reads TGTGCCAGCAGTTACTCGGAAACTACCACAGATACGCAGTATTTT. This chain links TRBV6-5 with TRBJ2-3; no clear D gene. The CDR3 spans 15 residues. V lost 0 bases and J 2 bases, leaving 9 bases between the germline ends. Germline V lookup: CDR1 MNHEY, CDR2 SVGAGI.

The CDR3 coding sequence is TGTGCCAGCAGCCCTAGGGAACTAGCCTCCTACAATGAGCAGTTCTTC. Encoded protein: CASSPRELASYNEQFF. The rearrangement uses TRBV7-6 and TRBJ2-1, with D tentatively TRBD2 (6 bases). The CDR3 runs to 16 residues. Germline lookup yields CDR1 SGHVS and CDR2 FNYEAQ. Between the trimmed V and J ends, which lost 5 bases and 0 bases, there was a span of 14 bases. The whole variable domain, filled in from reference TRBV7-6 and TRBJ2-1, reads GAGVSQSPRYKVTKRGQDVALRCDPISGHVSLYWYRQALGQGPEFLTYFNYEAQQDKSGLPNDRFSAERPEGSISTLTIQRTEQRDSAMYRCASSPRELASYNEQFFGPGTRLTVL.

The gene calls are TRBV27 and TRBJ2-7; a weak D match, TRBD2 (6 bases). The CDR3 has 15 residues. V lost 7 bases, J lost 2 bases, and 18 bases lay in between. The V gene's germline CDR1 is MNHEY and CDR2 SMNVEV (reference sequence). CDR3 sequence: CASKVWPGGAYEQYF. CDR3 sequence (DNA): TGTGCCAGCAAAGTATGGCCGGGCGGGGCCTACGAGCAGTACTTC.

The chain uses TRBV7-6 and TRBJ2-3; 10 bases map to TRBD2. CDR3 length: 15 residues. In germline, CDR1 is SGHVS, CDR2 FNYEAQ. The V and J ends lost 5 bases and 4 bases, in that order; junction bases with no gene match: 6. The CDR3 DNA follows: TGTGCCAGCAGCCCAAGGACTAGCGGCGCAGATACGCAGTATTTT. It encodes CASSPRTSGADTQYF.

The V call is TRBV15, the J call TRBJ1-2, with a tentative D call TRBD1 (6 bases). The germline V gene has CDR1 LNHNV and CDR2 YYDKDF (reference sequence). The CDR3 runs to 14 residues. Deletions cut 5 bases from V and 5 bases from J, with 15 bases between. The CDR3 protein is CATSWERGAYGYTF. CDR3 sequence (DNA): TGTGCCACCAGCTGGGAGCGGGGGGCATATGGCTACACCTTC. The full variable domain, with the rest looked up from reference TRBV15 and TRBJ1-2, is DAMVIQNPRYQVTQFGKPVTLSCSQTLNHNVMYWYQQKSSQAPKLLFHYYDKDFNNEADTPDNFQSRRPNTSFCFLDIRSPGLGDTAMYLCATSWERGAYGYTFGSGTRLTVV.

This clone showed up just a few times. This sequence joins TRBV25-1 and TRBJ1-2; D perhaps matches TRBD1 (5 bases). The V gene's germline CDR1 is MGHDK and CDR2 SYGVNS. The ends were cut back, 4 bases at V and 2 bases at J, with 17 bases in the middle. The CDR3 has 16 residues. For the CDR3, the DNA is TGTGCCAGCAGTGGGACGGGACTCCTAACAAACTATGGCTACACCTTC. This gives the protein CASSGTGLLTNYGYTF.

The chain carries TRBV6-5 and TRBJ1-3, with D unclear. V lost 0 bases to trimming and J lost 4 bases, with 7 bases between them. This CDR3 is 14 amino acids long. Germline V gene data show CDR1 as MNHEY and CDR2 as SVGAGI. The CDR3 reads CASSYSSEGNTIYF. The CDR3 nucleotides read TGTGCCAGCAGTTACTCTTCAGAAGGAAACACCATATATTTT.

V usage is TRBV5-6 and J usage is TRBJ1-1; possible D gene TRBD1, 6 bases. With 4 bases removed from V and 0 bases from J, the gap between germline ends came to 13 bases. This CDR3 has 15 residues. Germline assignment: CDR1 SGHDT and CDR2 YYEEEE. The CDR3, as DNA: TGTGCCAGCAGCCTCTGGACAGCCTTGAACACTGAAGCTTTCTTT. Translation gives CASSLWTALNTEAFF.

V gene TRBV19 combines with J gene TRBJ2-3; 7 positions match TRBD1. The germline V gene encodes CDR1 LNHDA and CDR2 SQIVND (reference sequence). This CDR3 region has 14 residues. The J segment lost 4 bases and the V segment lost 4 bases, leaving 5 bases of the junction unmatched. The CDR3 DNA is TGTGCCAGTAGTAGCTTACAGGGGTCAGATACGCAGTATTTT. It translates to CASSSLQGSDTQYF.

This chain connects TRBV7-9 to TRBJ1-1; D possibly corresponds to TRBD1 (5 bases). Trimming stripped 0 bases from V and 6 bases from J, with 11 bases between. The CDR3 is 14 amino acids. The V gene's germline CDR1 is SEHNR and CDR2 FQNEAQ (reference sequence). The CDR3 sequence is CASSLAPREAEAFF. CDR3 in DNA: TGTGCCAGCAGCTTAGCGCCCAGGGAAGCTGAAGCTTTCTTT.

This rearrangement joins TRBV7-9 to TRBJ1-4, with 10 nucleotides matching TRBD1. The CDR3 is made up of 16 amino acids. V gave up 1 base and J gave up 7 bases; unmatched junction bases: 6. Looked up from germline, CDR1 is SEHNR and CDR2 is FQNEAQ (reference sequence). The CDR3 nucleotides are TGTGCCAGCAGCTTAGACGGCCGGGACAGGGGTGAAAAACTGTTTTTT. It codes for CASSLDGRDRGEKLFF.

The CDR3 DNA sequence: TGTGCCAGTAGACCAAGTAGCCCCGGTACGCAGTATTTT. Its protein is CASRPSSPGTQYF. This chain uses TRBV19 with TRBJ2-3, with no clear D. The germline CDR1 and CDR2 sequences are LNHDA and SQIVND (reference sequence). This CDR3 region has 13 residues. Trimming pared 6 bases from V and 8 bases from J, leaving 15 bases between.

This clone was recorded a few times. This chain connects TRBV5-5 to TRBJ1-5; D is unresolved. The CDR3 has 12 residues. The V end was cut by 2 bases, the J end by 4 bases, with 4 bases between. Germline V CDR1 and CDR2: SGHKS, YYEKEE (reference sequence). The CDR3 protein is CASSFGNQPQHF. In DNA, the CDR3 is TGTGCCAGCAGCTTTGGGAATCAGCCCCAGCATTTT.

The chain is built from TRBV6-5 and TRBJ2-1; D is unclear. The V gene lost 8 bases and the J gene lost 4 bases, with 12 bases spanning the gap. Per germline, CDR1 MNHEY and CDR2 SVGAGI. This CDR3 is built from 13 residues. The DNA for the CDR3 is TGTGCCAGCGGCGCTGGGCCTTACAATGAGCAGTTCTTC. Encoded protein: CASGAGPYNEQFF.